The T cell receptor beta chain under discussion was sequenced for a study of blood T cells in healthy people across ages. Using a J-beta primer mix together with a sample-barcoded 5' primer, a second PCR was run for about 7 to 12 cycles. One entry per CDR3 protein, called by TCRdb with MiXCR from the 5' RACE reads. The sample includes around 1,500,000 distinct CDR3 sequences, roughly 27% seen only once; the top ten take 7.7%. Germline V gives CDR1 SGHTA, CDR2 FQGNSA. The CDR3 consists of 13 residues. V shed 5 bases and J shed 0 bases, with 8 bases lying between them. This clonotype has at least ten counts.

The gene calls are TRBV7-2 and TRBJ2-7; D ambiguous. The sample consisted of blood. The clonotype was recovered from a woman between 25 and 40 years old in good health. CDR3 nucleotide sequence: TGTGCCAGCAGCCTCCTGACCTCCTACGAGCAGTACTTC. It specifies CASSLLTSYEQYF.